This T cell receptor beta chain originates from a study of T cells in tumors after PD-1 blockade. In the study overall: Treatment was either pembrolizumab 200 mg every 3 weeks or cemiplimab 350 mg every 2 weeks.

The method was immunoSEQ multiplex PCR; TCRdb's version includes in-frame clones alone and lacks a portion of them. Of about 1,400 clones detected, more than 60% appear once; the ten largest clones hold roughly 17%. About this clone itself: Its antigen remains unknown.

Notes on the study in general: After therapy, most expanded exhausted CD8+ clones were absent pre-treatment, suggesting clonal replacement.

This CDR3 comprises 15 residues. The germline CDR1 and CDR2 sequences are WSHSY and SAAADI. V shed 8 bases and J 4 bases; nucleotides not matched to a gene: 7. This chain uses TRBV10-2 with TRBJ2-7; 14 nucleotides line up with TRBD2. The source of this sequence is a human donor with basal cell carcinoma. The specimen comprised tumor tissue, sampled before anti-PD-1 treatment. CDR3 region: CASGYGLAGGYEQYF. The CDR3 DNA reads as TGCGCCAGCGGCTACGGACTAGCGGGAGGTTACGAGCAGTACTTC.